Below, 24 T cell receptor beta chains from the same sample are listed, as sequenced in a study of Graves' ophthalmopathy and Graves' hyperthyroidism. The TCR beta CDR3 regions underwent amplification from RNA transcripts. RT-PCR was first run with HTBI primers, then multiplex PCR in a second round. TCRdb reprocessed the multiplex PCR reads with MiXCR, giving one entry per CDR3 protein. Of 600,000 to 650,000 distinct CDR3 sequences in the sample, 22% were seen once. The sequenced material came from peripheral blood. The receptors stem from a woman aged 18-29 years with stable Graves' hyperthyroidism. Some clones in this sample may be carry-over from other donors' samples.

The chain combines TRBV25-1 with TRBJ1-1; D not resolved. Germline V gene data show CDR1 as MGHDK and CDR2 as SYGVNS. Trimming shortened V by 3 bases and J by 8 bases, and 10 bases separated the two germline ends. The CDR3 is made up of 12 amino acids. CDR3 in DNA: TGTGCCAGCAGTGACTCCAGACAAGAAGCTTTCTTT. Encoded protein: CASSDSRQEAFF.

This clonotype was detected a few times. The chain has TRBV7-8 and TRBJ1-2; tentative D call: TRBD1 (5 bases). Germline loops: CDR1 SGHVS, CDR2 FQNEAQ. CDR3 length: 13 residues. V was trimmed by 3 bases and J by 5 bases, leaving 10 bases between them. The CDR3 loop is CASSFQRGYGYTF. CDR3 nucleotide sequence: TGTGCCAGCAGCTTCCAACGGGGGTATGGCTACACCTTC.

This clonotype showed up many times. The V call is TRBV11-2, the J call TRBJ2-2; weak D call: TRBD2 (5 bases). The CDR3 runs to 16 residues. Trimming took 4 bases from V and 0 from J, leaving 12 bases between them. Germline V CDR1 and CDR2: SGHAT, FQNNGV. CDR3 in amino acids: CASSSYSDTNTGELFF. In DNA, the CDR3 is TGTGCCAGCAGCTCGTATAGCGATACGAACACCGGGGAGCTGTTTTTT.

Notes on this clonotype: The junction does not match germline at one end; this may be a read error. The V and J genes are TRBV20-1 and TRBJ2-4, with D unclear. The V gene's germline CDR1 is DFQATT and CDR2 SNEGSKA (reference sequence). CDR3 size: 14 residues. Here the CDR3 reads CSARVRVGKNIKYF. The CDR3 nucleotides read TGCAGTGCTAGAGTTAGGGTCGGCAAAAACATTAAGTACTTC.

In its sample, this clonotype was seen many times. This chain connects TRBV6-2 or TRBV6-3 to TRBJ1-5; no definite D call. The V end was cut by 0 bases, the J end by 0 bases, with 3 bases between. CDR3 size: 14 residues. CDR1 is MNHEY, CDR2 SVGEGT, per germline. CDR3 loop: CASSYSSSNQPQHF. In nucleotides, the CDR3 is TGTGCCAGCAGTTACTCTAGTAGCAATCAGCCCCAGCATTTT.

This clonotype was seen a few times. V and J are TRBV6-1 and TRBJ2-7; D uncertain. CDR3 length: 13 amino acids. CDR1 and CDR2 from the germline V gene are MNHNS and SASEGT. Trimming shortened V by 2 bases and J by 3 bases, and 8 bases separated the two germline ends. CDR3 loop: CASSEKESYEQYF. The DNA for the CDR3 is TGTGCCAGCAGTGAAAAGGAAAGCTACGAGCAGTACTTC.

The chain couples TRBV5-1 to TRBJ2-4, with D perhaps being TRBD1 or TRBD2 (5 bases each). Trimming took 4 bases from V and 0 from J, leaving 14 bases between them. Germline V lookup: CDR1 SGHRS, CDR2 YFSETQ. This CDR3 contains 16 residues. The CDR3: CASSRPGAGAKNIQYF. DNA of the CDR3: TGCGCCAGCAGCCGCCCCGGGGCGGGAGCCAAAAACATTCAGTACTTC. Full variable domain (missing parts from reference TRBV5-1 and TRBJ2-4): KAGVTQTPRYLIKTRGQQVTLSCSPISGHRSVSWYQQTPGQGLQFLFEYFSETQRNKGNFPGRFSGRQFSNSRSEMNVSTLELGDSALYLCASSRPGAGAKNIQYFGAGTRLSVL.

About this clonotype: Being one base from a much bigger clone, this may be a read error. A read error is likely, as this CDR3 ends without the conserved phenylalanine or tryptophan. This rearrangement joins TRBV6-1 to TRBJ2-3; 10 bases fit TRBD1. This CDR3 comprises 15 residues. The V segment lost 1 base and the J segment 4 bases; nucleotides outside the gene matches: 2. The germline V gene has CDR1 MNHNS and CDR2 SASEGT. The CDR3 DNA is TGTGCCAGCAGTGAAGTGACAGGGGGCGCAGATACGCAGTATGTT. Translation gives CASSEVTGGADTQYV.

The chain joins TRBV28 to TRBJ2-7; D not resolved. This CDR3 spans 14 amino acids. Germline CDR1 and CDR2: MDHEN and SYDVKM. Trimming removed 1 base at V and 6 bases at J, with 13 bases between. CDR3 DNA: TGTGCCAGCAGTTTATTAACAGTTGAATCCGAGCAGTACTTC. Amino acids: CASSLLTVESEQYF.

The rearrangement uses TRBV18 and TRBJ1-2; D call uncertain. Germline lookup yields CDR1 KGHSH and CDR2 LQKENI. V was cut by 2 bases and J by 8 bases, with 12 bases left in between. The CDR3 runs 13 residues. CDR3 nucleotides: TGTGCCAGCTCACCATTTACCGGGGAAGGCTACACCTTC. Encoded protein: CASSPFTGEGYTF.

This sequence joins TRBV10-3 and TRBJ1-3; 7 nucleotides agree with TRBD1. This CDR3 has 14 residues. Losses at the gene ends were 11 bases for V and 2 bases for J; bases not matched to a gene: 9. In germline, CDR1 is ENHRY, CDR2 SYGVKD. The CDR3 coding sequence is TGTGCCGCGAAACAGGGGCGGCCTGGAAACACCATATATTTT. Protein sequence: CAAKQGRPGNTIYF.

This clonotype has a handful of counts. The chain is built from TRBV6-5 and TRBJ2-7; D not certain. The germline V and J ends were trimmed by 0 bases and 6 bases, with 9 bases remaining between them. Germline CDR1 reads MNHEY; CDR2 reads SVGAGI. This CDR3 is 13 amino acids long. The CDR3 here is CASSYSREREQYF. The CDR3 DNA is TGTGCCAGCAGTTACTCTCGCGAGCGCGAGCAGTACTTC.

This clonotype was observed a few times. This chain connects TRBV12-3 or TRBV12-4 to TRBJ1-3, with TRBD1 matching 8 bases. V dropped 3 bases and J dropped 7; count of bases not matched to a gene: 5. This CDR3 has 14 amino acids. The CDR3 loop is CASSFSQGANTIYF. Written as DNA, the CDR3 is TGTGCCAGCAGTTTTAGTCAGGGGGCTAACACCATATATTTT.

This clonotype was found once. The genes are TRBV6-2 or TRBV6-3 and TRBJ2-7, with 7 bases identical to TRBD2. Germline loops: CDR1 MNHEY, CDR2 SVGEGT. Trimming removed 9 bases from V and 4 bases from J; junction bases left unmatched: 9. This CDR3 is built from 13 residues. CDR3 amino acids: CASKRDEVYEQYF. In DNA, the CDR3 is TGTGCCAGTAAGCGGGATGAAGTTTACGAGCAGTACTTC.

J is TRBJ2-7 and V is TRBV30, with D possibly being TRBD2 (7 bases). The CDR3 runs to 13 residues. V shed 8 bases and J shed 4 bases, with 18 bases lying between them. The germline V gene has CDR1 GTSNPN and CDR2 SVGIG (reference sequence). CDR3 sequence reads: CAHTGGGEYEQYF. The CDR3 DNA reads as TGTGCCCACACAGGAGGGGGGGAATACGAGCAGTACTTC. The full variable domain, completed using reference TRBV30 and TRBJ2-7, is SQTIHQWPATLVQPVGSPLSLECTVEGTSNPNLYWYRQAAGRGLQLLFYSVGIGQISSEVPQNLSASRPQDRQFILSSKKLLLSDSGFYLCAHTGGGEYEQYFGPGTRLTVT.

The V and J genes are TRBV30 and TRBJ2-2; the match to TRBD1 covers 11 bases. From germline, CDR1 is GTSNPN and CDR2 SVGIG (reference sequence). CDR3 size: 16 residues. V was clipped by 5 bases and J by 1 base; unmatched bases: 6. CDR3 residues: CAWDRGTGGNTGELFF. The CDR3 DNA sequence: TGTGCCTGGGACCGGGGGACAGGGGGGAACACCGGGGAGCTGTTTTTT.

Many counts were recorded for this clonotype. The rearrangement joins TRBV6-1 to TRBJ1-1, with D maybe TRBD1 (5 bases). The V end lost 6 bases, the J end lost 2 bases, and 16 bases lay between the germline ends. There are 15 residues in the CDR3. In germline, CDR1 is MNHNS, CDR2 SASEGT. CDR3 amino acids: CASRTPGTANTEAFF. For the CDR3, the DNA is TGTGCCAGCAGGACCCCCGGGACTGCTAACACTGAAGCTTTCTTT.

This clonotype was seen a handful of times. The rearrangement joins TRBV19 to TRBJ2-6; TRBD1 aligns across 9 bases. CDR3 size: 17 residues. Germline V gene lookup returns CDR1 LNHDA and CDR2 SQIVND (reference sequence). Losses at the gene ends were 7 bases for V and 4 bases for J; bases not matched to a gene: 11. The DNA for the CDR3 is TGTGCCAGTACGCGTGTTTGGACAGGGGACGGGGCCAACGTCCTGACTTTC. It is translated as CASTRVWTGDGANVLTF.

The sample holds many counts of this clonotype. The J gene is TRBJ2-6, the V gene TRBV29-1; no clear D. This CDR3 has 14 residues. Germline V CDR1 and CDR2: SQVTM, ANQGSEA. V was trimmed by 3 bases and J by 0 bases, leaving 6 bases between them. The CDR3 is CSVDESSGANVLTF. The CDR3 bases are TGCAGCGTTGATGAGAGCTCTGGGGCCAACGTCCTGACTTTC.

At least ten counts were recorded for this clonotype. J is TRBJ2-5 and V is TRBV12-3 or TRBV12-4; D remains ambiguous. This CDR3 comprises 15 residues. Trimming cost V 4 bases and J 5 bases, with 17 bases left between them. Here the CDR3 reads CASSSPPGAKETQYF. The CDR3 DNA sequence: TGTGCCAGCAGTTCACCCCCGGGCGCAAAGGAGACCCAGTACTTC.

The rearrangement links TRBV3-1 to TRBJ1-2; D is uncertain. Trimming took off 0 bases at V and 8 bases at J, with 10 bases between the two ends. The CDR3 length is 13 residues. In germline, CDR1 is LGHDT, CDR2 YNNKEL (reference sequence). The DNA of the CDR3 is TGTGCCAGCAGCCAAGACCGGGTTACCGGCTACACCTTC. It translates to CASSQDRVTGYTF.

This rearrangement joins TRBV11-1 to TRBJ1-6; possibly TRBD1 for D (5 bases). Between the trimmed V and J ends, which lost 6 bases and 10 bases, there was a span of 19 bases. Germline CDR1 reads SGHAT; CDR2 reads FQDESV (reference sequence). This CDR3 is 15 amino acids long. CDR3 protein: CASRAIRDSRSPLHF. The DNA of the CDR3 is TGTGCCAGCAGGGCTATCAGGGATAGCAGATCACCCCTCCACTTT.

Only a few counts were recorded for this clonotype. This chain joins TRBV20-1 and TRBJ2-3, with unresolved D. Trimming took 0 bases from V and 0 from J, leaving 7 bases between them. CDR1 is DFQATT and CDR2 is SNEGSKA in the germline V gene (reference sequence). The CDR3 contains 14 residues. The CDR3 coding sequence is TGCAGTGCTAGAGATACTCGGAGCACAGATACGCAGTATTTT. Encoded protein: CSARDTRSTDTQYF.

This clonotype has a handful of counts. The rearrangement links TRBV6-2 or TRBV6-3 to TRBJ1-2, with TRBD1 as a possible D gene (5 bases). Trimming removed 3 bases from V and 3 bases from J, with 20 bases in between. The germline V gene has CDR1 MNHEY and CDR2 SVGEGT. The CDR3 has 17 amino acids. As DNA, the CDR3 is TGTGCCAGCAGTTATAAGGCAGGGCAGGATAAGTACTATGGCTACACCTTC. As protein: CASSYKAGQDKYYGYTF.